The 29 T cell receptor beta chains below come from one sample, sequenced in a study of human T cells and chemical hapten exposure. The library tagged individual cDNA molecules with unique molecular identifiers. TCRdb recomputed calls from the reads with MiXCR, one row per CDR3 protein. Among around 120,000 distinct CDR3 sequences, 8% to 9.5% were seen once, and the ten largest hold approximately 1.5%. Unfractionated whole blood served as the source for total RNA extraction. The sequencing sample was made of whole blood. These receptors all come from a human donor in good health. Some clones in this sample may be carry-over from other donors' samples.

J is TRBJ2-7 and V is TRBV11-2; D could derive from TRBD1 or TRBD2 (5 bases each). Trimming took off 3 bases at V and 3 bases at J, with 15 bases between the two ends. This CDR3 has 15 amino acids. Per the germline V gene, CDR1 is SGHAT and CDR2 is FQNNGV. CDR3 nucleotide sequence: TGTGCCAGCAGCTTGGGGACCGGGCCCAACTACGAGCAGTACTTC. Translated, it gives CASSLGTGPNYEQYF. Drawing the rest from reference TRBV11-2 and TRBJ2-7, the complete variable domain is EAGVAQSPRYKIIEKRQSVAFWCNPISGHATLYWYQQILGQGPKLLIQFQNNGVVDDSQLPKDRFSAERLKGVDSTLKIQPAKLEDSAVYLCASSLGTGPNYEQYFGPGTRLTVT.

This clonotype was seen many times. The chain has TRBV12-3 or TRBV12-4 and TRBJ1-1; D gene unclear. The V gene lost 6 bases and the J gene lost 3 bases, with 11 bases spanning the gap. The CDR3 has 13 residues. The CDR3, as DNA: TGTGCCAGCAGAGGCCCACCCGACACTGAAGCTTTCTTT. It yields the protein CASRGPPDTEAFF.

This clonotype was counted only a few times. This rearrangement joins TRBV28 to TRBJ1-1; D is unresolved. Trimming removed 6 bases at V and 3 bases at J, with 11 bases between. CDR3 length equals 13 residues. Germline V gene data show CDR1 as MDHEN and CDR2 as SYDVKM. The CDR3 bases are TGTGCCAGCAGCCGGGTGTTTGACACTGAAGCTTTCTTT. Amino acids: CASSRVFDTEAFF. Full variable domain (remainder filled in from reference TRBV28 and TRBJ1-1): DVKVTQSSRYLVKRTGEKVFLECVQDMDHENMFWYRQDPGLGLRLIYFSYDVKMKEKGDIPEGYSVSREKKERFSLILESASTNQTSMYLCASSRVFDTEAFFGQGTRLTVV.

The gene calls are TRBV12-3 or TRBV12-4 and TRBJ1-1, with 7 bases that match TRBD1. V trimming: 7 bases; J trimming: 3 bases; junction bases outside the gene matches: 11. CDR3 length: 15 amino acids. This chain's CDR3 is CASTPRQGGHTEAFF. Written as DNA, the CDR3 is TGTGCCAGCACCCCTCGGCAGGGGGGGCACACTGAAGCTTTCTTT.

J is TRBJ2-1 and V is TRBV10-3; 11 bases match TRBD2. Germline lookup yields CDR1 ENHRY and CDR2 SYGVKD. J gave up 7 bases and V 6 bases, and 8 bases lay outside the gene matches. The CDR3 spans 15 residues. The CDR3 DNA reads TGTGCCATCAGCCGAGGGACTAGCGGCCTAAATGAGCAGTTCTTC. Protein: CAISRGTSGLNEQFF.

The sample holds many counts of this clonotype. The chain has TRBV6-1 and TRBJ1-1; D perhaps matches TRBD1 (5 bases). Trimming cost V 3 bases and J 0 bases, with 11 bases left between them. Germline CDR1 reads MNHNS; CDR2 reads SASEGT. The CDR3 is 15 residues long. The CDR3 here is CASSEETVLNTEAFF. As DNA, the CDR3 is TGTGCCAGCAGTGAGGAGACAGTTTTGAACACTGAAGCTTTCTTT.

This clonotype appeared a few times. The chain joins TRBV4-1 to TRBJ2-7, with 10 bases lining up with TRBD2. Germline CDR1 MGHRA, CDR2 YSYEKL. This CDR3 comprises 17 residues. The V segment lost 0 bases and the J segment 2 bases; nucleotides outside the gene matches: 7. Here the CDR3 reads CASSQEGQREGPYEQYF. The CDR3, as DNA: TGCGCCAGCAGCCAAGAGGGCCAGCGGGAGGGCCCCTACGAGCAGTACTTC.

Concerning this clonotype: With a much larger clone just one base away, this may be a read error. This chain uses TRBV12-3 or TRBV12-4 with TRBJ1-1, with D tentatively TRBD1 (5 bases). The CDR3 runs to 13 residues. The CDR3 bases are TGTACCAGCAGTTTAGAGGGGAAGGATGAAGCTTTCTTT. It codes for CTSSLEGKDEAFF.

This clonotype was picked up many times. The chain has TRBV11-2 and TRBJ2-7; 7 positions match TRBD2. V lost 1 base to trimming and J lost 2 bases; unmatched junction nucleotides: 11. The CDR3 covers 17 residues. From germline, CDR1 is SGHAT and CDR2 FQNNGV. DNA for the CDR3: TGTGCCAGCAGCTTAGGGCGGGGCGGGAGTACGACCTACGAGCAGTACTTC. This sequence encodes CASSLGRGGSTTYEQYF.

This clonotype was observed at least ten times. The V and J genes are TRBV20-1 and TRBJ1-5; 7 bases agree with TRBD1. CDR3 length: 14 residues. Per germline, CDR1 DFQATT and CDR2 SNEGSKA (reference sequence). The V gene end was trimmed by 2 bases and the J gene end by 3 bases; junction bases not matched to a gene: 4. In DNA form, the CDR3 reads TGCAGTGCTAGAAGGGGGCCACCCAATCAGCCCCAGCATTTT. It codes for CSARRGPPNQPQHF.

This clonotype was picked up a small number of times. The V call is TRBV7-6, the J call TRBJ1-3; TRBD1 might be the D (6 bases). Germline V gene sequence: CDR1 SGHVS, CDR2 FNYEAQ. This CDR3 is 15 amino acids long. V lost 5 bases to trimming and J lost 2 bases, with 13 bases between them. CDR3 amino acids: CASSDTGKAGNTIYF. In nucleotides, the CDR3 is TGTGCCAGCAGCGATACAGGGAAAGCTGGAAACACCATATATTTT. Full variable domain (outside the CDR3, taken from reference TRBV7-6 and TRBJ1-3): GAGVSQSPRYKVTKRGQDVALRCDPISGHVSLYWYRQALGQGPEFLTYFNYEAQQDKSGLPNDRFSAERPEGSISTLTIQRTEQRDSAMYRCASSDTGKAGNTIYFGEGSWLTVV.

V and J are TRBV4-2 and TRBJ1-1; 7 bases line up with TRBD1. The CDR3 contains 15 residues. From germline, CDR1 is LGHNA and CDR2 YNFKEQ. V was clipped by 3 bases and J by 1 base; unmatched bases: 5. CDR3 amino acids: CASSHQQGQNTEAFF. For the CDR3, the DNA is TGTGCCAGCAGCCACCAACAGGGGCAGAACACTGAAGCTTTCTTT.

This clonotype was counted a few times. This chain links TRBV28 with TRBJ2-5; D ambiguous. Per germline, CDR1 MDHEN and CDR2 SYDVKM. Deletions cut 1 base from V and 3 bases from J, with 3 bases between. CDR3 length equals 12 residues. The CDR3 sequence is CASSLYKETQYF. In DNA form, the CDR3 reads TGTGCCAGCAGTTTATACAAAGAGACCCAGTACTTC.

The V and J genes are TRBV20-1 and TRBJ2-3; D possibly uses TRBD1 or TRBD2 (5 bases each). Germline V gene lookup returns CDR1 DFQATT and CDR2 SNEGSKA (reference sequence). This CDR3 is 13 amino acids long. Between the trimmed V and J ends, which lost 6 bases and 2 bases, there was a span of 12 bases. The CDR3 bases are TGCAGTGCCCGGGACCCATACACAGATACGCAGTATTTT. It is translated as CSARDPYTDTQYF.

The table lists this clonotype with many counts. The gene calls are TRBV29-1 and TRBJ2-7; 7 nucleotides line up with TRBD1. Unmatched junction bases numbered 4, after V lost 5 bases and J lost 3 bases. The germline gives CDR1 SQVTM, CDR2 ANQGSEA. This CDR3 contains 12 residues. In DNA, the CDR3 is TGCAGCGTTCGAGGGGGCTTCTACGAGCAGTACTTC. Its protein is CSVRGGFYEQYF.

The rearrangement links TRBV21-1 to TRBJ2-1; the table's D gene call, TRBD2, was not cross checked with the DNA. TRBV21-1 counts as a pseudogene. This CDR3 has 20 amino acids. In DNA, the CDR3 is TGTGCCAGCAGCAAAGACGTTGTAGGCGGGGAGAGGAGCTCCTACAATGAGCAGTTCTTC. Protein: CASSKDVVGGERSSYNEQFF.

The chain joins TRBV20-1 to TRBJ2-7, with D possibly matching TRBD2 (5 bases). Trimming shortened V by 3 bases and J by 2 bases, and 17 bases separated the two germline ends. This CDR3 has 15 residues. The germline V gene encodes CDR1 DFQATT and CDR2 SNEGSKA (reference sequence). CDR3 in amino acids: CSARRWTRWAYEQYF. The CDR3 coding sequence is TGCAGTGCTAGGCGTTGGACTCGGTGGGCCTACGAGCAGTACTTC.

The gene calls are TRBV20-1 and TRBJ2-1; 11 bases map to TRBD2. Germline V gives CDR1 DFQATT, CDR2 SNEGSKA (reference sequence). V gave up 3 bases and J gave up 7 bases; unmatched junction bases: 14. The CDR3 has 17 amino acids. The CDR3: CSARAHSGRANQNEQFF. CDR3 coding DNA: TGCAGTGCTAGGGCCCATAGCGGGAGGGCCAACCAAAATGAGCAGTTCTTC.

CDR3 sequence reads: CSARTGGGNDQYF. The CDR3 nucleotides read TGCAGTGCTAGGACAGGTGGGGGTAATGACCAGTACTTC. The chain carries TRBV20-1 and TRBJ2-5, with D perhaps matching TRBD1 (6 bases). Trimming pared 3 bases from V and 10 bases from J, leaving 18 bases between. This CDR3 has 13 residues. Per the germline V gene, CDR1 is DFQATT and CDR2 is SNEGSKA (reference sequence).

The rearrangement joins TRBV6-5 to TRBJ2-5, with 8 positions matching TRBD1. The CDR3 length is 14 residues. V lost 6 bases, J lost 2 bases, and 5 bases stayed unmatched. The germline V gene encodes CDR1 MNHEY and CDR2 SVGAGI. In nucleotides, the CDR3 is TGTGCCAGCAGCCAGGACAGGGATCAAGAGACCCAGTACTTC. It codes for CASSQDRDQETQYF.

Turning to this clonotype: This sequence may be a read error, since a much larger clone differs from it by one base. The chain joins TRBV12-3 or TRBV12-4 to TRBJ1-1; D unclear. The CDR3 runs to 13 residues. The CDR3 DNA follows: TGTGCCAGCAGTTTAGAACATTACACTGTAGCTTTCTTT. Translated, it gives CASSLEHYTVAFF.

There are a few counts of this clonotype. V is TRBV10-1 and J is TRBJ2-2; no reliable D call. Between the trimmed V and J ends, which lost 7 bases and 0 bases, there was a span of 0 bases. This CDR3 has 11 amino acids. Looked up from germline, CDR1 is WNHNN and CDR2 is SYGVQD (reference sequence). The CDR3 DNA reads TGCGCCAGCACGAACACCGGGGAGCTGTTTTTT. Translated, it gives CASTNTGELFF.

The V gene is TRBV7-4, the J gene TRBJ1-2; D ambiguous. Trimming removed 5 bases at V and 1 base at J, with 14 bases between. The length of the CDR3 is 15 residues. Germline values: CDR1 SGHVT, CDR2 SQSDAQ. In nucleotides, the CDR3 is TGTGCCAGCAGCCAACCGGCGTGGGGTAACTATGGCTACACCTTC. Amino acid sequence: CASSQPAWGNYGYTF. Drawing the rest from reference TRBV7-4 and TRBJ1-2, the complete variable domain is GAGVSQSPRYKVAKRGRDVALRCDSISGHVTLYWYRQTLGQGSEVLTYSQSDAQRDKSGRPSGRFSAERPERSVSTLKIQRTEQGDSAVYLCASSQPAWGNYGYTFGSGTRLTVV.

This clonotype showed up just a few times. V and J are TRBV7-8 and TRBJ2-2; possible D gene TRBD1, 5 bases. Trimming stripped 1 base from V and 1 base from J, with 13 bases between. CDR1 and CDR2 from the germline V gene are SGHVS and FQNEAQ. This CDR3 is 17 amino acids long. This chain's CDR3 is CASSLGAWQGNTGELFF. In nucleotides, the CDR3 is TGTGCCAGCAGCTTAGGGGCTTGGCAGGGGAACACCGGGGAGCTGTTTTTT.

This clonotype was found many times. The chain recombines TRBV5-5 with TRBJ2-2; D is perhaps TRBD1 (5 bases). In germline, CDR1 is SGHKS, CDR2 YYEKEE (reference sequence). The CDR3 length is 15 residues. V was cut by 0 bases and J by 1 base, with 7 bases left in between. The CDR3 sequence is CASSLAGMNTGELFF. The CDR3, as DNA: TGTGCCAGCAGCTTGGCAGGGATGAACACCGGGGAGCTGTTTTTT.

The V gene is TRBV6-5, the J gene TRBJ2-3; either TRBD1 or TRBD2 may supply D (7 bases each). The V and J ends lost 0 bases and 1 base respectively, with 14 bases between them. Germline V gene sequence: CDR1 MNHEY, CDR2 SVGAGI. The CDR3 contains 17 residues. The CDR3 is CASSYSDSGGGTDTQYF. In DNA, the CDR3 is TGTGCCAGCAGTTACTCGGATTCAGGGGGGGGCACAGATACGCAGTATTTT.

V usage is TRBV19 and J usage is TRBJ1-5, with D uncertain. This CDR3 contains 12 residues. Germline lookup yields CDR1 LNHDA and CDR2 SQIVND (reference sequence). The germline V and J ends were trimmed by 3 bases and 5 bases, with 5 bases remaining between them. CDR3 bases: TGTGCCAGTAGTATGTCCCATCAGCCCCAGCATTTT. Its translation: CASSMSHQPQHF.

The chain couples TRBV2 to TRBJ2-3, with D maybe TRBD2 (7 bases). Germline V gene lookup returns CDR1 SNHLY and CDR2 FYNNEI. The germline V and J ends were trimmed by 6 bases and 8 bases, with 24 bases remaining between them. The CDR3 has 16 residues. The CDR3 loop reads CASSPWGRGKKVTQYF. The CDR3 nucleotides are TGTGCCAGCAGCCCTTGGGGGCGGGGGAAGAAAGTTACGCAGTATTTT.

This clonotype was picked up many times. The rearrangement uses TRBV7-9 and TRBJ2-1, with 7 positions matching TRBD1. V lost 1 base, J lost 4 bases, and 1 base stayed unmatched. The CDR3 contains 14 residues. Germline lookup yields CDR1 SEHNR and CDR2 FQNEAQ (reference sequence). This CDR3 is CASSLGGQYNEQFF. The CDR3 coding sequence is TGTGCCAGCAGCTTAGGGGGACAGTACAATGAGCAGTTCTTC. The full variable domain, rest sourced from reference TRBV7-9 and TRBJ2-1, is DTGVSQNPRHKITKRGQNVTFRCDPISEHNRLYWYRQTLGQGPEFLTYFQNEAQLEKSRLLSDRFSAERPKGSFSTLEIQRTEQGDSAMYLCASSLGGQYNEQFFGPGTRLTVL.